The 21 T cell receptor beta chains presented below share a single source sample, sequenced in a study of T cell responses to AZD1222 COVID-19 vaccine. Clones were read by immunoSEQ multiplex PCR, and TCRdb kept only the in-frame ones, dropping some. The repertoire has approximately 75,000 clones, around 87% of them found once; the top ten carry about 17%. The sample was peripheral blood, taken 28 days after the second AZD1222 dose. Receptors were obtained from an adult who received the AZD1222 COVID-19 vaccine.

This sequence joins TRBV9 and TRBJ2-5; TRBD2 is a possible D gene (6 bases). The length of the CDR3 is 17 residues. Germline V gives CDR1 SGDLS, CDR2 YYNGEE. V was cut by 0 bases and J by 2 bases, with 17 bases left in between. CDR3 in amino acids: CASSVAVGGGSQETQYF. In nucleotides, the CDR3 is TGTGCCAGCAGCGTAGCTGTAGGTGGGGGGTCTCAAGAGACCCAGTACTTC.

This clone has just one count. The CDR3 sequence is CASSDWGAPTDTQYF. As DNA, the CDR3 is TGTGCCAGCAGTGACTGGGGGGCTCCCACAGATACGCAGTATTTT. The chain combines TRBV25-1 with TRBJ2-3; TRBD1 or TRBD2 may be the D gene (6 bases each). V gave up 3 bases and J gave up 2 bases, with 12 bases separating them. CDR3 size: 15 residues. Per germline, CDR1 MGHDK and CDR2 SYGVNS.

This clone appeared once. This chain connects TRBV11-3 to TRBJ2-1; D tentatively reads TRBD1 or TRBD2 (5 bases each). Trimming pared 6 bases from V and 0 bases from J, leaving 6 bases between. The germline V gene encodes CDR1 SGHNT and CDR2 YENEEA. CDR3 size: 13 residues. CDR3 nucleotide sequence: TGTGCCAGCAGTGGGGGCTCCTACAATGAGCAGTTCTTC. Its translation is CASSGGSYNEQFF.

The chain carries TRBV28 and TRBJ1-5; D not certain. The CDR3 length is 15 residues. Trimming cost V 6 bases and J 2 bases, with 14 bases left between them. CDR1 is MDHEN, CDR2 SYDVKM, per germline. As DNA, the CDR3 is TGTGCCAGCAGGGTCGGCCCCGGGGGCAATCAGCCCCAGCATTTT. Its protein product is CASRVGPGGNQPQHF.

The gene calls are TRBV15 and TRBJ2-3; D is possibly TRBD2 (6 bases). The V end was cut by 1 base, the J end by 4 bases, with 9 bases between. The CDR3 consists of 14 residues. Germline V gene lookup returns CDR1 LNHNV and CDR2 YYDKDF (reference sequence). The CDR3 region is CATSRGEESDTQYF. The CDR3 DNA reads as TGTGCCACCAGCAGAGGGGAGGAATCAGATACGCAGTATTTT.

The rearrangement links TRBV29-1 to TRBJ2-1; tentatively, D is TRBD1 or TRBD2 (5 bases each). V lost 4 bases and J 3 bases, leaving 16 bases between the germline ends. CDR3 length: 15 amino acids. The germline V gene has CDR1 SQVTM and CDR2 ANQGSEA. CDR3 region: CSVVLGGYLYNEQFF. CDR3 bases: TGCAGCGTTGTCCTTGGGGGTTATCTCTACAATGAGCAGTTCTTC.

V usage is TRBV24-1 and J usage is TRBJ1-5, with D possibly matching TRBD1 (5 bases). The CDR3 is made up of 14 amino acids. Germline-derived CDR1 and CDR2 are KGHDR and SFDVKD. Trimming cost V 4 bases and J 5 bases, with 11 bases left between them. CDR3 amino acids: CATSESRGHQPQHF. The CDR3 DNA reads TGTGCCACCAGTGAGTCCCGGGGCCATCAGCCCCAGCATTTT.

V and J are TRBV5-1 and TRBJ2-6; tentatively, D is TRBD1 or TRBD2 (6 bases each). The germline V gene has CDR1 SGHRS and CDR2 YFSETQ. The ends were cut back, 0 bases at V and 2 bases at J, with 9 bases in the middle. CDR3 length equals 16 residues. The CDR3 nucleotides are TGCGCCAGCAGCTTGGTCGGGGGCGCTGGGGCCAACGTCCTGACTTTC. This codes for CASSLVGGAGANVLTF.

This sequence joins TRBV5-4 and TRBJ1-1; no reliable D call. Looked up from germline, CDR1 is SGHNT and CDR2 is YYREEE (reference sequence). The V and J ends lost 0 bases and 2 bases respectively, with 11 bases between them. CDR3 length: 15 amino acids. In DNA, the CDR3 is TGTGCCAGCAGCTTGGACAGCGTTCTAAACACTGAAGCTTTCTTT. It yields the protein CASSLDSVLNTEAFF.

This clone was observed a few times. The chain carries TRBV30 and TRBJ1-1, with D perhaps TRBD1 (5 bases). V was trimmed by 8 bases and J by 5 bases, leaving 18 bases between them. The CDR3 has 13 residues. Germline V lookup: CDR1 GTSNPN, CDR2 SVGIG (reference sequence). As DNA, the CDR3 is TGTGCCGGCATAACAGGACGGGGGACTGAAGCTTTCTTT. Translating gives CAGITGRGTEAFF.

J is TRBJ1-5 and V is TRBV29-1; D gene unclear. Deletions cut 4 bases from V and 4 bases from J, with 11 bases between. Looked up from germline, CDR1 is SQVTM and CDR2 is ANQGSEA. This CDR3 has 13 residues. This chain's CDR3 is CSVASGRNQPQHF. CDR3 bases: TGCAGCGTTGCGAGCGGGAGAAATCAGCCCCAGCATTTT.

This clone was detected once. The chain carries TRBV5-8 and TRBJ2-1, with TRBD1 matching 7 bases. Unmatched junction bases numbered 7, after V lost 7 bases and J lost 3 bases. The germline gives CDR1 SGHTS, CDR2 YDEGEE. The CDR3 totals 14 residues. The CDR3 DNA sequence: TGTGCCAGCCGGCGGAACAGGGGCTACAATGAGCAGTTCTTC. Amino acids: CASRRNRGYNEQFF.

The gene calls are TRBV14 and TRBJ2-1; perhaps D is TRBD1 or TRBD2 (5 bases each). There are 15 residues in the CDR3. V gave up 3 bases and J gave up 3 bases, with 12 bases separating them. Germline V lookup: CDR1 SGHDN, CDR2 FVKESK. The CDR3 region is CASSHGTGSYNEQFF. The CDR3 DNA sequence: TGTGCCAGCAGCCATGGGACGGGCAGCTACAATGAGCAGTTCTTC.

The V gene is TRBV5-8, the J gene TRBJ1-2, with TRBD1 identical over 7 bases. The CDR3 extends over 14 amino acids. V shed 8 bases and J 2 bases; nucleotides not matched to a gene: 9. Germline V CDR1 and CDR2: SGHTS, YDEGEE. CDR3 sequence: CARMIRGQNYGYTF. The CDR3 nucleotides read TGTGCCAGGATGATTCGGGGACAGAACTATGGCTACACCTTC.

The CDR3 nucleotides read TGTGCCAGCAGCTTAGGGGCCACAGGGGAGGCTTTCTTT. It specifies CASSLGATGEAFF. The genes are TRBV11-3 and TRBJ1-1; 7 bases map to TRBD1. From germline, CDR1 is SGHNT and CDR2 YENEEA. The CDR3 sequence is 13 residues long. Trimming took 1 base from V and 11 from J; bases not matched to a gene: 7.

This clone was seen more than once but under ten times. The chain carries TRBV7-2 and TRBJ1-2, with D possibly TRBD1 on 5 matching bases. Germline V lookup: CDR1 SGHTA, CDR2 FQGNSA. The germline V and J ends were trimmed by 1 base and 4 bases, with 10 bases remaining between them. This CDR3 spans 14 amino acids. CDR3 sequence reads: CASSLERTGYGYTF. The CDR3 DNA follows: TGTGCCAGCAGCTTAGAGAGAACAGGCTATGGCTACACCTTC.

The chain links TRBV4-2 to TRBJ2-1, with TRBD1 as a possible D gene (6 bases). Trimming took 1 base from V and 2 from J, leaving 15 bases between them. The CDR3 has 17 residues. The germline V gene has CDR1 LGHNA and CDR2 YNFKEQ. The CDR3 DNA reads TGTGCCAGCAGCCAAGGTCAGACAGGAATCACCTACAATGAGCAGTTCTTC. Amino acid sequence: CASSQGQTGITYNEQFF.

The CDR3 reads CASSLTLDSGYTF. CDR3 sequence (DNA): TGTGCCAGCAGTTTAACCCTGGATAGCGGCTACACCTTC. This sequence joins TRBV27 and TRBJ1-2; no clear D. CDR1 and CDR2 from the germline V gene are MNHEY and SMNVEV (reference sequence). The length of the CDR3 is 13 residues. V shed 2 bases and J shed 8 bases, with 12 bases lying between them.

The genes are TRBV28 and TRBJ1-1, with TRBD1 matching over 11 bases. The CDR3 consists of 15 residues. Germline trimming cut 6 bases from V and 5 bases from J; bases unmatched to any gene: 8. CDR1 and CDR2 from the germline V gene are MDHEN and SYDVKM. In DNA, the CDR3 is TGTGCCAGCAGAAAGGGGGACAGGGGGGGTACTGAAGCTTTCTTT. It translates to CASRKGDRGGTEAFF.

The chain is built from TRBV11-3 and TRBJ2-5; D call uncertain. The germline gives CDR1 SGHNT, CDR2 YENEEA. The CDR3 contains 13 residues. V dropped 5 bases and J dropped 5 bases, with 12 bases sitting between them. CDR3 sequence: CASSLEPYETQYF. In nucleotides, the CDR3 is TGTGCCAGCAGCCTCGAACCTTACGAGACCCAGTACTTC.

The rearrangement joins TRBV7-3 to TRBJ2-5, with D unresolved. Germline values: CDR1 SGHTA, CDR2 FQGTGA. V gave up 1 base and J gave up 4 bases, with 16 bases separating them. This CDR3 is 16 amino acids long. This chain's CDR3 is CASSLNGYRKPETQYF. The CDR3 region has the DNA TGTGCCAGCAGCTTAAACGGTTACCGAAAACCAGAGACCCAGTACTTC.